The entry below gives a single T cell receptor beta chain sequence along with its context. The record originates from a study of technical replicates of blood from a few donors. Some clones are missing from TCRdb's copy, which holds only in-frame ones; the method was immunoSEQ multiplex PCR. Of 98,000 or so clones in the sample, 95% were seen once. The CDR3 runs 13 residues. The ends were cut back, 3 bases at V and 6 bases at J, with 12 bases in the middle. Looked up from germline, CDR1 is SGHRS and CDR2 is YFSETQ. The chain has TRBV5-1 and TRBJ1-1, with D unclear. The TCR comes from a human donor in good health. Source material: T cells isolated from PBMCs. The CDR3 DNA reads TGCGCCAGCAGCTCCCGGACTGGCGCTGAAGCTTTCTTT. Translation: CASSSRTGAEAFF.